Listed here are 26 T cell receptor beta chains from one sample, sequenced in a study of blood T cell repertoires in COVID-19. The assay was immunoSEQ multiplex PCR, and TCRdb's table has in-frame clones only and misses some. The sample records 250,000 to 350,000 clones, more than 75% being singletons. Sequencing was done on a sample of PBMCs or T cells enriched from blood (not recorded which). Receptor source: a woman aged 55-69 years in a cohort exposed to, infected with or recovered from COVID-19 (not recorded which).

This chain uses TRBV15 with TRBJ2-7; 14 bases match TRBD2. The CDR3 loop spans 15 amino acids. Unmatched junction bases numbered 2, after V lost 5 bases and J lost 2 bases. The germline V gene has CDR1 LNHNV and CDR2 YYDKDF (reference sequence). Here the CDR3 DNA reads TGTGCCACCAGCTTGGGACTAGCGGGGGCCTACGAGCAGTACTTC. Translating it yields CATSLGLAGAYEQYF.

Remarks on this clone: Other DNA sequences in this specimen translate into the identical CDR3. The chain recombines TRBV19 with TRBJ2-3, with D perhaps matching TRBD2 (6 bases). V lost 5 bases and J 0 bases, leaving 15 bases between the germline ends. The germline gives CDR1 LNHDA, CDR2 SQIVND (reference sequence). The CDR3 length is 16 residues. CDR3 residues: CASSPRAGSSTDTQYF. The CDR3 coding sequence is TGTGCCAGTAGTCCACGAGCGGGTTCGAGCACAGATACGCAGTATTTT.

The chain carries TRBV6-5 and TRBJ2-2, with TRBD1 matching 8 bases. Germline CDR1 and CDR2: MNHEY and SVGAGI. This CDR3 region has 15 residues. With V trimmed by 7 bases and J by 1 base, 5 bases remained unmatched. CDR3 in amino acids: CASKPGTGNTGELFF. CDR3 coding DNA: TGTGCCAGCAAACCCGGGACAGGGAACACCGGGGAGCTGTTTTTT.

This clone was detected only a few times. The chain couples TRBV21-1 to TRBJ2-7; the D segment call TRBD1 is taken from the table without a DNA check. TRBV21-1 is designated a pseudogene. This CDR3 has 16 amino acids. As DNA, the CDR3 is TGTGCCAGCAGCCTTTTAGACAGGAGGCACTCCTACGAGCAGTACTTC. This encodes CASSLLDRRHSYEQYF.

The chain uses TRBV3-1 (or the pseudogene TRBV3-2) and TRBJ1-1, with a weak D call TRBD1 (5 bases). The germline gives CDR1 LGHDT, CDR2 YNNKEL (reference sequence). V shed 1 base and J shed 1 base, with 13 bases lying between them. The CDR3 extends over 16 amino acids. The CDR3 DNA reads TGTGCCAGCAGCCAAGGTTTAGGGGAATGGAACACTGAAGCTTTCTTT. Translation gives CASSQGLGEWNTEAFF.

The rearrangement joins TRBV15 to TRBJ2-6; no definite D call. Trimming removed 0 bases at V and 0 bases at J, with 15 bases between. CDR3 length: 19 amino acids. From germline, CDR1 is LNHNV and CDR2 YYDKDF (reference sequence). CDR3: CATSREMRFRISGANVLTF. The CDR3 DNA follows: TGTGCCACCAGCAGAGAAATGAGGTTCCGAATCTCTGGGGCCAACGTCCTGACTTTC.

The chain carries TRBV2 and TRBJ1-1; no definite D call. The CDR3 covers 14 residues. Deletions cut 4 bases from V and 1 base from J, with 10 bases between. The germline gives CDR1 SNHLY, CDR2 FYNNEI. CDR3: CASSGTQRNTEAFF. DNA for the CDR3: TGTGCCAGCAGTGGTACACAACGGAACACTGAAGCTTTCTTT. The full variable domain, in which reference TRBV2 and TRBJ1-1 provide the parts outside the CDR3, is EPEVTQTPSHQVTQMGQEVILRCVPISNHLYFYWYRQILGQKVEFLVSFYNNEISEKSEIFDDQFSVERPDGSNFTLKIRSTKLEDSAMYFCASSGTQRNTEAFFGQGTRLTVV.

The chain carries TRBV3-1 (or the pseudogene TRBV3-2) and TRBJ1-5; TRBD1 matches at 7 bases. Germline CDR1 LGHDT, CDR2 YNNKEL (reference sequence). Germline trimming cut 3 bases from V and 4 bases from J; bases unmatched to any gene: 3. The length of the CDR3 is 14 residues. The CDR3 DNA is TGTGCCAGCAGCCAGAACAGGGGAAATCAGCCCCAGCATTTT. It is translated as CASSQNRGNQPQHF.

The chain has TRBV28 and TRBJ2-1, with TRBD2 matching 7 bases. CDR3 length: 16 residues. V lost 4 bases, J lost 1 base, and 7 bases stayed unmatched. Germline V lookup: CDR1 MDHEN, CDR2 SYDVKM. CDR3 region: CASSSLREESYNEQFF. Here the CDR3 DNA reads TGTGCCAGCAGTTCCCTCCGGGAGGAATCCTACAATGAGCAGTTCTTC.

The chain couples TRBV7-3 to TRBJ2-5; TRBD1 agrees at 9 bases. The CDR3 has 16 residues. V dropped 2 bases and J dropped 2; count of bases not matched to a gene: 6. The germline V gene encodes CDR1 SGHTA and CDR2 FQGTGA. The DNA of the CDR3 is TGTGCCAGCAGCTTACATCCGGGACAGGGACAAGAGACCCAGTACTTC. Its translation: CASSLHPGQGQETQYF.

This clone is a singleton in its sample. This chain links TRBV20-1 with TRBJ1-5; possible D gene TRBD1, 5 bases. Germline values: CDR1 DFQATT, CDR2 SNEGSKA (reference sequence). This CDR3 has 11 residues. For the CDR3, the DNA is TGCGGACGGGGGGGAAATCAGCCCCAGCATTTT. Translation: CGRGGNQPQHF.

The V gene is TRBV7-3, the J gene TRBJ1-2; 8 bases are a match to TRBD1. Germline CDR1 SGHTA, CDR2 FQGTGA. J gave up 6 bases and V 4 bases, and 4 bases lay outside the gene matches. The CDR3 length is 13 residues. CDR3 nucleotides: TGTGCCAGCAGCTACAGGACAGGGAATGGCTACACCTTC. It is translated as CASSYRTGNGYTF.

The chain joins TRBV28 to TRBJ1-5; D is possibly TRBD1 (5 bases). The CDR3 runs to 15 residues. V was clipped by 1 base and J by 0 bases, with 7 bases between them. In germline, CDR1 is MDHEN, CDR2 SYDVKM. The chain's CDR3 is CASSLYRGSNQPQHF. The CDR3 bases are TGTGCCAGCAGTTTATATAGGGGTAGCAATCAGCCCCAGCATTTT. Combining the CDR3 with reference TRBV28 and TRBJ1-5 gives the whole variable domain DVKVTQSSRYLVKRTGEKVFLECVQDMDHENMFWYRQDPGLGLRLIYFSYDVKMKEKGDIPEGYSVSREKKERFSLILESASTNQTSMYLCASSLYRGSNQPQHFGDGTRLSIL.

The rearrangement joins TRBV5-5 to TRBJ1-1, with D unclear. CDR1 is SGHKS and CDR2 is YYEKEE in the germline V gene (reference sequence). The germline V and J ends were trimmed by 0 bases and 5 bases, with 8 bases remaining between them. The CDR3 length is 13 residues. This CDR3 reads CASSLEWATEAFF. Written as DNA, the CDR3 is TGTGCCAGCAGCTTGGAATGGGCAACTGAAGCTTTCTTT.

This clone has only a few counts. V and J are TRBV28 and TRBJ1-4, with D tentatively TRBD1 (6 bases). Trimming took 6 bases from V and 4 from J, leaving 9 bases between them. Germline CDR1 is MDHEN and CDR2 is SYDVKM. This CDR3 has 13 residues. CDR3 sequence (DNA): TGTGCCAGCAGGGGAGGGGGTAATGAAAAACTGTTTTTT. Translated: CASRGGGNEKLFF. The whole variable domain, remainder taken from reference TRBV28 and TRBJ1-4, is DVKVTQSSRYLVKRTGEKVFLECVQDMDHENMFWYRQDPGLGLRLIYFSYDVKMKEKGDIPEGYSVSREKKERFSLILESASTNQTSMYLCASRGGGNEKLFFGSGTQLSVL.

This chain uses TRBV6-5 with TRBJ1-2; no reliable D call. Germline V gene sequence: CDR1 MNHEY, CDR2 SVGAGI. The CDR3 is 13 residues long. V lost 4 bases, J lost 8 bases, and 14 bases lay in between. As DNA, the CDR3 is TGTGCCAGCAGTTTGACGGGGAGGAGAGGCTACACCTTC. Its protein product is CASSLTGRRGYTF.

As DNA, the CDR3 is TGTGCCAGCAGCCAAGATCTCCGGGGCTATGGCTACACCTTC. Translated, it gives CASSQDLRGYGYTF. The genes are TRBV14 and TRBJ1-2; D not certain. Germline V gene sequence: CDR1 SGHDN, CDR2 FVKESK. The germline V and J ends were trimmed by 0 bases and 4 bases, with 9 bases remaining between them. The CDR3 runs 14 residues.

This clone was observed a handful of times. The chain employs TRBV7-9 and TRBJ2-2, with TRBD2 as a possible D gene (5 bases). Trimming took 7 bases from V and 3 from J, leaving 12 bases between them. Germline V gives CDR1 SEHNR, CDR2 FQNEAQ (reference sequence). This CDR3 is 14 amino acids long. This CDR3 reads CASTSGWDTGELFF. Here the CDR3 DNA reads TGTGCCAGCACCTCGGGGTGGGACACCGGGGAGCTGTTTTTT.

This sequence joins TRBV21-1 and TRBJ2-1; the table's TRBD2 call for D was not verified on the DNA. TRBV21-1 corresponds to a pseudogene. The CDR3 has 19 residues. The CDR3 sequence: CASSKDGGLAGGFYNEQFF. CDR3 nucleotides: TGTGCCAGCAGCAAAGACGGGGGACTAGCGGGAGGGTTCTACAATGAGCAGTTCTTC.

This chain uses TRBV7-9 with TRBJ1-5; a possible D gene is TRBD1 (6 bases). Between the trimmed V and J ends, which lost 6 bases and 4 bases, there was a span of 13 bases. The CDR3 sequence is 14 residues long. Germline values: CDR1 SEHNR, CDR2 FQNEAQ (reference sequence). The CDR3 spells CASSPGTINQPQHF. CDR3 nucleotides: TGTGCCAGCAGTCCCGGGACAATTAATCAGCCCCAGCATTTT.

This clone was recorded once. The rearrangement joins TRBV6-1 to TRBJ2-3; the D gene is possibly TRBD2 (6 bases). The CDR3 runs 16 residues. Looked up from germline, CDR1 is MNHNS and CDR2 is SASEGT. Trimming removed 1 base at V and 3 bases at J, with 14 bases between. This CDR3 is CASSEVRASVTDTQYF. In nucleotides, the CDR3 is TGTGCCAGCAGTGAAGTAAGGGCTAGCGTGACAGATACGCAGTATTTT.

The chain recombines TRBV18 with TRBJ2-7, with 9 bases matching TRBD1. Losses at the gene ends were 4 bases for V and 2 bases for J; bases not matched to a gene: 6. The germline CDR1 and CDR2 sequences are KGHSH and LQKENI. The CDR3 runs to 15 residues. The CDR3 DNA sequence: TGTGCCAGCTCACTAACCGGGACAGGGACCTACGAGCAGTACTTC. Protein sequence: CASSLTGTGTYEQYF.

This clone was observed a few times. The chain has TRBV19 and TRBJ1-5; tentatively, D is TRBD1 (6 bases). Per the germline V gene, CDR1 is LNHDA and CDR2 is SQIVND (reference sequence). CDR3 length: 14 amino acids. The V and J ends lost 5 bases and 8 bases respectively, with 16 bases between them. The CDR3 loop reads CASSRTELIKPQHF. The CDR3 DNA follows: TGTGCCAGTAGTCGGACAGAACTAATCAAGCCCCAGCATTTT. The full variable domain, rest sourced from reference TRBV19 and TRBJ1-5, is DGGITQSPKYLFRKEGQNVTLSCEQNLNHDAMYWYRQDPGQGLRLIYYSQIVNDFQKGDIAEGYSVSREKKESFPLTVTSAQKNPTAFYLCASSRTELIKPQHFGDGTRLSIL.

The chain carries TRBV7-9 and TRBJ1-3; D not resolved. The CDR3 is 17 amino acids. The germline CDR1 and CDR2 sequences are SEHNR and FQNEAQ (reference sequence). The ends were cut back, 2 bases at V and 6 bases at J, with 20 bases in the middle. The CDR3 is CASSLSSRSTSVNTIYF. The CDR3 DNA reads as TGTGCCAGCAGCTTAAGCAGCAGGTCGACCTCCGTAAACACCATATATTTT. The full variable domain, with the rest looked up from reference TRBV7-9 and TRBJ1-3, is DTGVSQNPRHKITKRGQNVTFRCDPISEHNRLYWYRQTLGQGPEFLTYFQNEAQLEKSRLLSDRFSAERPKGSFSTLEIQRTEQGDSAMYLCASSLSSRSTSVNTIYFGEGSWLTVV.

The rearrangement uses TRBV9 and TRBJ2-5; a weak D match, TRBD2 (5 bases). V gave up 0 bases and J gave up 5 bases, with 8 bases separating them. The germline CDR1 and CDR2 sequences are SGDLS and YYNGEE. CDR3 length: 13 residues. The CDR3: CASSVGTGETQYF. The CDR3 DNA sequence: TGTGCCAGCAGCGTAGGAACGGGGGAGACCCAGTACTTC.

The gene calls are TRBV3-1 (or the pseudogene TRBV3-2) and TRBJ1-1, with 10 bases fitting TRBD1. The CDR3 loop spans 17 amino acids. Germline V gene data show CDR1 as LGHDT and CDR2 as YNNKEL (reference sequence). Trimming at V came to 8 bases and at J to 3 bases, leaving 15 bases not matched to a gene. The CDR3 reads CASGGQGRMSVDTEAFF. For the CDR3, the DNA is TGTGCCAGCGGGGGACAGGGGAGAATGTCAGTGGACACTGAAGCTTTCTTT.